These T cell receptor beta chains were read from a single sample in a study of T cell responses to AZD1222 COVID-19 vaccine. Repertoires were generated with immunoSEQ multiplex PCR, while TCRdb's copy carries only in-frame clones and drops some. The sample shows more than 85,000 clones, roughly nine tenths of them seen only once. The material sequenced was peripheral blood, taken on day 0 of AZD1222 vaccination. These receptor sequences come from an adult in good health. CDR3s include the opening cysteine and the closing phenylalanine or tryptophan.

v_call: TRBV4-1; cdr3_aa: CASSRGQEKQPQHF
v_call: TRBV7-9; cdr3_aa: CASSLDRDRAPGYTF
v_call: TRBV30; cdr3_aa: CAWSEGTGDRYGYTF
v_call: TRBV9; cdr3_aa: CASSVATVNTEAFF
v_call: TRBV11-3; cdr3_aa: CASSLIGGKSSEQYF
v_call: TRBV7-3; cdr3_aa: CASSLYTQETQYF
v_call: TRBV11-3; cdr3_aa: CASSTIQLLNTEAFF
v_call: TRBV6-5; cdr3_aa: CASARDGDSNQPQHF
v_call: TRBV2; cdr3_aa: CASSETSFKETQYF
v_call: TRBV5-1; cdr3_aa: CASSPEGWGLGEKLFF
v_call: TRBV5-1; cdr3_aa: CASSAGGDRGLGYTF
v_call: TRBV9; cdr3_aa: CASSISSGIYNEQFF
v_call: TRBV6-5; cdr3_aa: CASSYGQAVSNSPLHF
v_call: TRBV15; cdr3_aa: CATSREGNRNEQYF
v_call: TRBV5-1; cdr3_aa: CASSVGLLATGELFF
v_call: TRBV7-3; cdr3_aa: CASSSPDNEQFF
v_call: TRBV7-6; cdr3_aa: CASSNGWLAGSYNEQFF
v_call: TRBV4-3; cdr3_aa: CASSPGTGSYEQYF
v_call: TRBV12-5; cdr3_aa: CASGLSSGTQYF
v_call: TRBV7-3; cdr3_aa: CASSGLGLAGNEQFF
v_call: TRBV2; cdr3_aa: CASMARFQETQYF
v_call: TRBV7-5; cdr3_aa: CARTPYPRALRTGEDEQYF
v_call: TRBV28; cdr3_aa: CAVRSEKLFF
v_call: TRBV29-1; cdr3_aa: CSVAEGTETQYF